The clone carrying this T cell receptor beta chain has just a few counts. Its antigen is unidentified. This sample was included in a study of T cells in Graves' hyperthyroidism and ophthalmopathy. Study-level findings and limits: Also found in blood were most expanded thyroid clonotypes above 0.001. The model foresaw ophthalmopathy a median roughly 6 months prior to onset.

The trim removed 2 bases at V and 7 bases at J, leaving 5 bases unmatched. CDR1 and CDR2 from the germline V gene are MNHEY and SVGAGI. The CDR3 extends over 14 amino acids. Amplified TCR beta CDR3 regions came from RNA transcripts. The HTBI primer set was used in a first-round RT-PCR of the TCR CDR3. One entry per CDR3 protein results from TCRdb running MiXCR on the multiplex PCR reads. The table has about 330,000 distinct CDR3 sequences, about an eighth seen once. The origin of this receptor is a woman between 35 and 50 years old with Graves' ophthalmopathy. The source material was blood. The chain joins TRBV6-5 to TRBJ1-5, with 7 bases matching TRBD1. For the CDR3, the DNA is TGTGCCAGCAGTTACGACAGGGCGGGCCAGCCCCAGCATTTT. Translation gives CASSYDRAGQPQHF.